This T cell receptor beta chain was identified during a study of liver allograft versus peripheral blood T cells (TCRdb year 2020). Regarding the research as a whole: The study compared T cell receptor repertoires found within transplanted livers against repertoires in the peripheral blood of liver transplant recipients.

Broad study findings and their caveats: According to the report, the T cell receptor repertoires detected in peripheral blood were different from the repertoires found inside liver allografts.

V is shortened by 4 bases, J by 6 bases, and the region joining them spans 14 bases. Reading the germline V gene (reference sequence) gives CDR1 SGHKS and CDR2 YYEKEE. The CDR3 has 14 amino acids, counting the end cysteine and phenylalanine. This entry keeps only the CDR3 DNA: 42 bases, framed from base 1. For sequencing, an Illumina MiSeq was employed. Starting from the raw public reads, TCRdb applied fastp trimming at Q25, assembled clones with MiXCR and retained in-frame beta chains. Under each unique CDR3 protein, matching rows form one entry showing the most common genes and DNA. The sample table shows thousands of distinct CDR3 sequences, and 18% are seen once. Around 50% of the sample is held by the ten biggest clonotypes. Concerning this clonotype itself: No cognate antigen has been identified for it. No per-base quality is available; no much larger clone lies one base away.

The receptor was derived from a human patient who had a liver transplant. Some T cells may derive from the graft donor when a transplant has been performed. This sequence uses TRBV5-5 and TRBJ1-5; the D gene assignment is ambiguous. The DNA sequence reads TGTGCCAGCAGCCCCAGGACGGCAAGTCAGCCCCAGCATTTT. It translates as CASSPRTASQPQHF.